One and the same sample provided the 7 T cell receptor beta chains below, sequenced in a study of chemoradiotherapy in HPV16-positive cancers. Data came from immunoSEQ multiplex PCR; TCRdb stores just in-frame clones and leaves some out. The data hold about 15,000 clones, with roughly 79% observed a single time. The biological material was taken from a patient who underwent chemoradiotherapy. These receptors were obtained from a human donor with HPV-associated anogenital cancer.

The chain combines TRBV11-3 with TRBJ1-6, with unresolved D. Germline V CDR1 and CDR2: SGHNT, YENEEA. Trimming cost V 5 bases and J 10 bases, with 12 bases left between them. The CDR3 extends over 13 amino acids. Here the CDR3 reads CASSPNWESPLHF. As DNA, the CDR3 is TGTGCCAGCAGCCCAAATTGGGAGTCACCCCTCCACTTT.

V gene TRBV19 combines with J gene TRBJ2-5; 10 positions match TRBD2. The CDR3 contains 16 residues. The J segment lost 1 base and the V segment lost 4 bases, leaving 6 bases of the junction unmatched. Germline loops: CDR1 LNHDA, CDR2 SQIVND (reference sequence). CDR3 nucleotides: TGTGCCAGTAGTAAAAGGACTAGCGGAGCCCAAGAGACCCAGTACTTC. Protein sequence: CASSKRTSGAQETQYF.

The V call is TRBV11-3, the J call TRBJ2-4; a weak D match, TRBD1 (5 bases). V was trimmed by 5 bases and J by 4 bases, leaving 9 bases between them. CDR1 is SGHNT, CDR2 YENEEA, per germline. CDR3 length: 13 residues. Written as DNA, the CDR3 is TGTGCCAGCAGCGGCTACAGGAAAAACATTCAGTACTTC. It codes for CASSGYRKNIQYF.

The rearrangement links TRBV5-1 to TRBJ2-3; the D gene is possibly TRBD1 (7 bases). Trimming removed 0 bases at V and 0 bases at J, with 17 bases between. The CDR3 is made up of 18 amino acids. Germline values: CDR1 SGHRS, CDR2 YFSETQ. CDR3 region: CASSLAERRGRSTDTQYF. The CDR3 nucleotides read TGCGCCAGCAGCTTGGCCGAGAGGAGGGGGCGTAGCACAGATACGCAGTATTTT.

V is TRBV5-1 and J is TRBJ1-1, with 7 bases matching TRBD1. This CDR3 comprises 12 residues. Per germline, CDR1 SGHRS and CDR2 YFSETQ. After removal of 0 bases from V and 7 bases from J, the junction contained 0 bases not matched to a gene. The CDR3 DNA is TGCGCCAGCAGCTTGGGACAGGGTGAAGCTTTCTTT. It codes for CASSLGQGEAFF.

This sequence joins TRBV10-3 and TRBJ2-1; TRBD2 matches 10 bases. The CDR3 totals 15 residues. Germline CDR1 ENHRY, CDR2 SYGVKD. The J segment lost 8 bases and the V segment lost 10 bases, leaving 14 bases of the junction unmatched. The CDR3 region has the DNA TGTGCCAATAAACGCAAGCGGGAGGGCCTAGATGAGCAGTTCTTC. This gives the protein CANKRKREGLDEQFF.

This chain connects TRBV28 to TRBJ2-1; 16 bases agree with TRBD2. V lost 2 bases to trimming and J lost 8 bases; unmatched junction nucleotides: 6. The CDR3 length is 17 residues. Looked up from germline, CDR1 is MDHEN and CDR2 is SYDVKM. CDR3 sequence reads: CASSLTTGTSGRDEQFF. The CDR3 region has the DNA TGTGCCAGCAGTTTAACGACCGGGACTAGCGGGAGGGATGAGCAGTTCTTC.